This T cell receptor (beta chain) was recorded in a study of OX40 agonist ivuxolimab in advanced cancers. Whole-study context: Each dose-escalation patient presented with hepatocellular carcinoma, melanoma, renal cell or head and neck cancer. Three patients got partial responses; one had hepatocellular carcinoma and two had cutaneous melanoma. General study points: The antigen specificity of the peripheral T cells (those that were expanded) was not determined. Compared with others, partial responders at 0.1-3.0 mg/kg displayed clonal expansion among the lowest.

Sequenced by immunoSEQ multiplex PCR; TCRdb stores in-frame clones only, minus some. The sample consists of under 80,000 clones, more than 80% of them appearing once. Trimming took 5 bases from V and 2 from J, leaving 12 bases between them. The CDR3 extends over 15 amino acids. Germline-derived CDR1 and CDR2 are SSHAT and FNYEAQ (reference sequence). A note on this clone: What it binds is unknown.

The starting material was CD4+ or CD8+ T cells sorted from blood, obtained in a trial of the OX40 agonist ivuxolimab. The genes are TRBV7-7 and TRBJ2-2, with D tentatively TRBD1 or TRBD2 (5 bases each). The origin of this receptor is an adult with an advanced solid tumor such as melanoma, head and neck, liver or kidney cancer. The CDR3 protein is CASSPRDLNTGELFF. CDR3 DNA: TGTGCCAGCAGCCCCCGGGACCTAAACACCGGGGAGCTGTTTTTT.